The entry below describes one T cell receptor beta chain. Trimming left V 5 bases short and J 0 bases short, with 8 bases between. CDR1 and CDR2 (germline): MNHEY, SMNVEV (reference sequence). The CDR3 has 14 amino acids. Original processing methods: Estimated nucleated cell counts came from reference gene primer amplification. Clones were sequenced by immunoSEQ multiplex PCR, and TCRdb holds only the in-frame ones, with some missing. D and trimming were read from the DNA, whereas the V and J calls and clone size are those reported in that table. The sample includes around 450,000 clones, 70% to 90% of them seen just once. Recruits, aged roughly 18 to 89 years, lived in 20 to 30 US areas. Cohorts were based on clinical histories the participants reported. The data are from a study of blood T cell repertoires in COVID-19. Study-wide context: Spain, Italy and the United States supplied samples that represented acute and convalescent COVID-19.

This receptor was obtained from a woman aged 18 to 35 with acute COVID-19. The rearrangement uses TRBV27 and TRBJ1-3; D is ambiguous. Sequencing input: PBMCs or T cells enriched from blood (not recorded which). CDR3 sequence reads: CASSPAGSGNTIYF. In DNA, the CDR3 is TGTGCCAGCAGTCCCGCAGGCTCTGGAAACACCATATATTTT.